The source of this T cell receptor beta chain is a study of blood T cell repertoires in COVID-19 (dated by TCRdb to 2018 to 2020). Looking at the study overall: The collaborator samples originated in the United States, Italy and Spain and spanned the acute and convalescent phases of COVID-19. The material from the prospective study consisted of cDNA or gDNA derived from T cells, B-cell-depleted T cells, or PBMCs. Deeply sampled blood TCRbeta repertoires from subjects exposed to, actively infected with, or recovered from COVID-19 were included in the dataset. A freely available public database, intended as a resource for researchers studying the immune response to SARS-CoV-2, is where the repertoires were released. The samples were drawn from two sources: the first 160 participants of the ongoing ImmuneRACE study, and 1,000 to 1,500 subjects contributed by 6 global collaborators. Sample metadata almost always included a de-identified subject ID, COVID-19 status, age in years and sex. HLA class I and class II types, where available, came from metadata supplied by the sample provider rather than from assay-based typing.

With regard to this clone: This receptor's antigen is unknown. Base qualities were left out, and no much larger clone turns up one base away.

What the research found in general, with its limitations: The amount of clinical and demographic metadata varied by source and participant and was provided uncurated.

TCRbeta CDR3 regions were amplified from genomic DNA by means of the immunoSEQ Assay, a bias-controlled multiplex PCR. The authors processed their data as follows. The number of nucleated cells in each sample was estimated by amplification of reference gene primers within the assay. Sequence reads were collapsed and filtered to measure the absolute abundance of every unique TCRbeta CDR3 rearrangement. For each sample, productive Simpson clonality was calculated as the square root of Simpson's diversity index over productive rearrangements. The immuneACCESS repertoire file appears here via TCRdb, limited to in-frame rearrangements. These files lack a portion of the clones; in checked studies, under half of the deficit traces to unresolved V genes, and the cause of the others is not known. Clone size and the V and J calls come from that table; the DNA yielded D and trimming. Present in this sample are over 120,000 clones, about nine tenths of which were seen just once. The ten top clones hold 10% to 12% of the sample.

Enrolling through a virtual design, the prospective study's participants ranged in age from roughly 18 to 89 years and lived across around 25 United States geographic areas. To assign participants to cohorts, the prospective study relied on clinical history that participants themselves reported in a screening survey and a study questionnaire. For ImmuneRACE Cohort 3, a participant was defined as recovered based on two consecutive negative NP/OP PCR tests, clearance by a healthcare professional, or resolution of symptoms. Each participant in the prospective study had whole blood, serum and a nasopharyngeal or oropharyngeal swab collected by mobile phlebotomists. Over a roughly two-month period, participants in the prospective study had the option of providing additional blood draws and questionnaires. Before DNA extraction, prospective study blood samples were shipped either frozen or at room temperature.

From V the trimming removes 2 bases and from J it removes 1 base, while the gene matches leave 7 bases of the junction unaccounted for. Taken from cysteine to phenylalanine, the CDR3 has 16 residues. Here the CDR3 DNA is all that survives: 48 bases in frame from base 1. The germline V gene (reference sequence) gives CDR1 as SGHNT and CDR2 as YYREEE. The sequence is built from TRBV5-4 and TRBJ2-7; TRBD2 aligns with 9 central bases. Input material: PBMCs or T cells enriched from blood (not recorded which). The sequence derives from a man aged 55 to 70 who had recovered from COVID-19. The CDR3 loop reads CASSFGASGGSYEQYF. The nucleotide sequence is given as TGTGCCAGCAGCTTCGGGGCCAGCGGGGGGTCCTACGAGCAGTACTTC.